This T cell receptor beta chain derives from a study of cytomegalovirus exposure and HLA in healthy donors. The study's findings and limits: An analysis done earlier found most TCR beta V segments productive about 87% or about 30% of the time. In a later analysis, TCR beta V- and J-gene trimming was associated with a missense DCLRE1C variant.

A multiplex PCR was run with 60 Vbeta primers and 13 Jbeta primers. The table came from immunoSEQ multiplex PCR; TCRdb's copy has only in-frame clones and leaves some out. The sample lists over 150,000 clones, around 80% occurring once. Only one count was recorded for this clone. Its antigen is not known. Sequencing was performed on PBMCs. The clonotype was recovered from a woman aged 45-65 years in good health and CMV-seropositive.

Here the CDR3 reads CASSVQGAGQPQHF. The CDR3 region has the DNA TGTGCCAGCAGTGTACAGGGGGCAGGTCAGCCCCAGCATTTT. The chain combines TRBV6-5 with TRBJ1-5; 9 nucleotides line up with TRBD1. The ends lost 5 bases at V and 6 bases at J; junction bases unmatched: 5. CDR1 and CDR2 from the germline V gene are MNHEY and SVGAGI. This CDR3 has 14 amino acids.